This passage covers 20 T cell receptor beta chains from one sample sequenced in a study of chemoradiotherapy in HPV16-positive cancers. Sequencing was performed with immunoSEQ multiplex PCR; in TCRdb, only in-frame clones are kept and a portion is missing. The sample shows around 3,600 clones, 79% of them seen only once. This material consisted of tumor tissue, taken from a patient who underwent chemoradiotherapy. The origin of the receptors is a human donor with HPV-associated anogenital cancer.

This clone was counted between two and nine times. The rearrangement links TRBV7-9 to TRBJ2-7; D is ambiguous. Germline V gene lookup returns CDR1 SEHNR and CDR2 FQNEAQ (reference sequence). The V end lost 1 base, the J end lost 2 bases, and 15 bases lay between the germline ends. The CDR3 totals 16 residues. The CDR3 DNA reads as TGTGCCAGCAGCTTAGAGTTTAGTCAAAACCCCTACGAGCAGTACTTC. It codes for CASSLEFSQNPYEQYF.

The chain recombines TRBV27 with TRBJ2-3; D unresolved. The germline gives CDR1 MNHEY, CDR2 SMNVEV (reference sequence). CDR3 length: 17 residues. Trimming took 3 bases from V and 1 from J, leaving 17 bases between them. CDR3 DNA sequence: TGTGCCAGCAGTTTGGACGTTCCCGTTTCCCGCACAGATACGCAGTATTTT. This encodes CASSLDVPVSRTDTQYF.

The CDR3 DNA sequence: TGTGCCAGCAGCGTAGGGCTAGCGGGATTAAGCTCCTACAATGAGCAGTTCTTC. It yields the protein CASSVGLAGLSSYNEQFF. The rearrangement links TRBV9 to TRBJ2-1; TRBD2 matches 9 bases. CDR1 and CDR2 from the germline V gene are SGDLS and YYNGEE. The CDR3 spans 18 residues. J was trimmed by 0 bases and V by 0 bases; bases with no gene match: 7.

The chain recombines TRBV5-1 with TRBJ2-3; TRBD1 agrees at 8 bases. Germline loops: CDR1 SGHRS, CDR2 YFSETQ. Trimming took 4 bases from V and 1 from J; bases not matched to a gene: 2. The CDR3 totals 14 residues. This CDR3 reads CASSADRGTDTQYF. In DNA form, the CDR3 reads TGCGCCAGCAGCGCGGACAGGGGCACAGATACGCAGTATTTT.

Written as DNA, the CDR3 is TGTGCCAGCAGTCCGTTTTTAATGACACAAATTAATCAGCCCCAGCATTTT. This translates into CASSPFLMTQINQPQHF. The chain couples TRBV28 to TRBJ1-5; D is uncertain. Trimming removed 5 bases from V and 4 bases from J, with 21 bases in between. Germline V gene sequence: CDR1 MDHEN, CDR2 SYDVKM. The length of the CDR3 is 17 residues.

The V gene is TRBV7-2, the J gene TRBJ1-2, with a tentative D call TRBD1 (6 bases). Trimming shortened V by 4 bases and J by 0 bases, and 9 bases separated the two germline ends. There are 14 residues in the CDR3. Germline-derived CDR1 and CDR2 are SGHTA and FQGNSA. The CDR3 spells CASSSQGANYGYTF. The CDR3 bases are TGTGCCAGCAGCTCACAGGGAGCTAACTATGGCTACACCTTC.

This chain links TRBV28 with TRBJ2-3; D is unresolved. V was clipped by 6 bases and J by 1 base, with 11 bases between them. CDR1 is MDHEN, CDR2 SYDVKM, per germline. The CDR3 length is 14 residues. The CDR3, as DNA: TGTGCCAGCAGAAAGGCAGAGGGCACAGATACGCAGTATTTT. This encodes CASRKAEGTDTQYF.

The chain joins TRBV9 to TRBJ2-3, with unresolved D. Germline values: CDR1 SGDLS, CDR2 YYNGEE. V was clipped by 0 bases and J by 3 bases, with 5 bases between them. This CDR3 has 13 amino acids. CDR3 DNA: TGTGCCAGCAGCGTAGAATGGACAGATACGCAGTATTTT. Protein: CASSVEWTDTQYF.

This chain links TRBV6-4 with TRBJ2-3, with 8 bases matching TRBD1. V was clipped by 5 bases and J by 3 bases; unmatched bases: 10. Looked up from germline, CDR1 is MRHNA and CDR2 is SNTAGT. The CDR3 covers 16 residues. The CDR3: CASSPGQGAKTDTQYF. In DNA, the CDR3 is TGTGCCAGCAGTCCCGGACAGGGAGCTAAGACAGATACGCAGTATTTT.

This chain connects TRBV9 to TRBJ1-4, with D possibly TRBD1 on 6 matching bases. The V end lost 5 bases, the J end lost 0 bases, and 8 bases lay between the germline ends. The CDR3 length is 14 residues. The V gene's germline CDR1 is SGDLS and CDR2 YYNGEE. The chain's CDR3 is CASSSGATNEKLFF. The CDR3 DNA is TGTGCCAGCAGTTCAGGGGCAACTAATGAAAAACTGTTTTTT.

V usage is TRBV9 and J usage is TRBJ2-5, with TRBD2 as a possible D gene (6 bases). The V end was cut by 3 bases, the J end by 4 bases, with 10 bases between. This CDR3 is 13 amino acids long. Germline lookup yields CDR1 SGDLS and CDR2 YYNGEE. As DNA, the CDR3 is TGTGCCAGCAGCGATGGCGGGATAGAGACCCAGTACTTC. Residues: CASSDGGIETQYF.

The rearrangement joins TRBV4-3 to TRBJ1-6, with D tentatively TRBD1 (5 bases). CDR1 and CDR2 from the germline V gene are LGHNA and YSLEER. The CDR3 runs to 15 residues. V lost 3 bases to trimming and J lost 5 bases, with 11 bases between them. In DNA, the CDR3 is TGCGCCAGCAGCCAGTGGGGGGGTGATAATTCACCCCTCCACTTT. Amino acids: CASSQWGGDNSPLHF.

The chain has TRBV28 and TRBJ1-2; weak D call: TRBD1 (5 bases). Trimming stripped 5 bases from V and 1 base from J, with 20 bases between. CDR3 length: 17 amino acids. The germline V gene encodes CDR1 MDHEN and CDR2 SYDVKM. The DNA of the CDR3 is TGTGCCAGCAGTGCGCACGCCCTCGGGACGGGTAACTATGGCTACACCTTC. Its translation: CASSAHALGTGNYGYTF.

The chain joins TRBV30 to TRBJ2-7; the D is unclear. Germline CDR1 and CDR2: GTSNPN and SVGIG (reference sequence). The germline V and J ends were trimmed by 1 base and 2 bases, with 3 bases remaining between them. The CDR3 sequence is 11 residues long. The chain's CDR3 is CAWSGPYEQYF. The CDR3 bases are TGTGCCTGGAGTGGGCCCTACGAGCAGTACTTC. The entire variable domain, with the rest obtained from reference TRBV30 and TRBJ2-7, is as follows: SQTIHQWPATLVQPVGSPLSLECTVEGTSNPNLYWYRQAAGRGLQLLFYSVGIGQISSEVPQNLSASRPQDRQFILSSKKLLLSDSGFYLCAWSGPYEQYFGPGTRLTVT.

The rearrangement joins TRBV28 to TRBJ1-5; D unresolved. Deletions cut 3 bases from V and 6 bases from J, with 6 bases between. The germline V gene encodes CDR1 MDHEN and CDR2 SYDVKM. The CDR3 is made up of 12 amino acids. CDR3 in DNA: TGTGCCAGCAGTTTCCACCCTCAGCCCCAGCATTTT. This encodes CASSFHPQPQHF.

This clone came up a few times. The DNA of the CDR3 is TGTGCCAGTAGCCTAGGACTTGAGCAGTTCTTC. Amino acid sequence: CASSLGLEQFF. The chain combines TRBV19 with TRBJ2-1, with a possible D match to TRBD2 (5 bases). The germline V and J ends were trimmed by 6 bases and 9 bases, with 9 bases remaining between them. CDR1 is LNHDA and CDR2 is SQIVND in the germline V gene (reference sequence). This CDR3 region has 11 residues.

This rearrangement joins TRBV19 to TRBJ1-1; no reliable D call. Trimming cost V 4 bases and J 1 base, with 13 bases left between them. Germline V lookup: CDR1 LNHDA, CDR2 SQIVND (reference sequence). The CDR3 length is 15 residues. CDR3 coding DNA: TGTGCCAGTAGTAAACCCGTCACCACGAACACTGAAGCTTTCTTT. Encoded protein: CASSKPVTTNTEAFF. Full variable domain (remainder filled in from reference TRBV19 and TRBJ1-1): DGGITQSPKYLFRKEGQNVTLSCEQNLNHDAMYWYRQDPGQGLRLIYYSQIVNDFQKGDIAEGYSVSREKKESFPLTVTSAQKNPTAFYLCASSKPVTTNTEAFFGQGTRLTVV.

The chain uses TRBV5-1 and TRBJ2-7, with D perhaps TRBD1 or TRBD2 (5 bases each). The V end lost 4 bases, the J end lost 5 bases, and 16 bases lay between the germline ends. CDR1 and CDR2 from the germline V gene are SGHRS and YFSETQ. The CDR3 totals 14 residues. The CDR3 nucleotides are TGCGCCAGCAGCCCCCAGGGTCCGGGAAACGAGCAGTACTTC. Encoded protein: CASSPQGPGNEQYF.

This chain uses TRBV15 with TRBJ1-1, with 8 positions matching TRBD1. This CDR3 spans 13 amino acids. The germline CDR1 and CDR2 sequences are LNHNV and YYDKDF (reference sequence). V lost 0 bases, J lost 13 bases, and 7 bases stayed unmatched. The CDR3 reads CATSRERGQGGFF. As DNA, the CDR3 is TGTGCCACCAGCAGAGAAAGAGGACAGGGTGGTTTCTTT.

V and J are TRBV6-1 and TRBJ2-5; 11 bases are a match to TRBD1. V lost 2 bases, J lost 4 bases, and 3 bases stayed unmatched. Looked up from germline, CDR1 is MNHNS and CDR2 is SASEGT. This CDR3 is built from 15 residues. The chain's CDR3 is CASSERTGGAETQYF. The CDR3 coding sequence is TGTGCCAGCAGTGAAAGGACAGGGGGCGCAGAGACCCAGTACTTC.